Listed below are T cell receptor beta chains from one sample, sequenced in a study of blood T cell repertoires in COVID-19. The method was immunoSEQ multiplex PCR; TCRdb's version includes in-frame clones alone and lacks a portion of them. The sample lists some 130,000 clones; roughly 90% were seen once. Sequencing input: peripheral blood. Receptors originate from a man between 65 and 85 years old with active COVID-19. Both conserved end residues are part of each CDR3. Fields, in order: CDR3 length, J gene, V gene, CDR3 protein.

13 TRBJ1-1 TRBV3-1/TRBV3-2 CASSDTLNTEAFF
15 TRBJ2-2 TRBV6-1 CASTLSQGSGRELFF
14 TRBJ1-4 TRBV1 CTSSRTGGWEKLFF
15 TRBJ2-7 TRBV7-3 CASSPGGPPTYEQYF
14 TRBJ2-7 TRBV15 CATSRGPGAFEQYF
14 TRBJ1-2 TRBV28 CASSLLDRGYGYTF
16 TRBJ2-5 TRBV18 CASSSSYSGSGETQYF
14 TRBJ2-7 TRBV2 CASSESGPWREQYF
14 TRBJ1-1 TRBV6-5 CASGPGHQNTEAFF
13 TRBJ2-1 TRBV3-1/TRBV3-2 CASGAGGNNEQFF
16 TRBJ1-5 TRBV6-1 CASSEGGGGLNQPQHF
15 TRBJ2-7 TRBV7-2 CASSSRVSTSLEQYF
10 TRBJ2-1 TRBV7-2 CASSDNEQFF
14 TRBJ2-5 TRBV29-1 CSVELAGVGETQYF
16 TRBJ1-2 TRBV5-4 CASSLPGQALNYGYTF
16 TRBJ1-5 TRBV6-2/TRBV6-3 CASSHGTGGVHQPQHF
14 TRBJ2-5 TRBV5-1 CASSFSGWRETQYF
14 TRBJ1-1 TRBV6-5 CASRTTGLNTEAFF
14 TRBJ2-1 TRBV5-1 CASSTGLARNEQFF
14 TRBJ2-3 TRBV5-5 CASSKQTGSDTQYF
11 TRBJ2-7 TRBV12-3/TRBV12-4 CASRGGAAQYF
15 TRBJ2-3 TRBV2 CASGAGRGGADTQYF
15 TRBJ2-3 TRBV11-1 CASSATSGKTDTQYF
13 TRBJ2-5 TRBV2 CASSPSFQETQYF
15 TRBJ2-1 TRBV25-1 CATSNLAVPYNEQFF
17 TRBJ2-3 TRBV5-8 CASSLFGGRASTDTQYF
15 TRBJ2-5 TRBV11-2 CASSPKGESQETQYF
16 TRBJ1-6 TRBV18 CASSEDRAASNSPLHF
15 TRBJ2-5 TRBV5-1 CASSLYGTTQETQYF
14 TRBJ2-2 TRBV29-1 CSQTGTALTGELFF
14 TRBJ2-7 TRBV5-5 CASSQTVNSYEQYF
15 TRBJ2-5 TRBV18 CASSPWGTAQETQYF
15 TRBJ2-5 TRBV19 CASSITASRGETQYF
16 TRBJ2-3 TRBV7-3 CASSYTGGKGTDTQYF
15 TRBJ2-3 TRBV27 CASSGTDGNTDTQYF
12 TRBJ2-7 TRBV29-1 CSAREGADEQYF
17 TRBJ1-2 TRBV3-1/TRBV3-2 CASSQENEGQPTYGYTF
16 TRBJ1-2 TRBV5-5 CASSLAGRGSNYGYTF
15 TRBJ2-1 TRBV6-4 CASSDFAGGGSEQFF
13 TRBJ2-5 TRBV7-9 CASSFRYQETQYF
13 TRBJ1-2 TRBV28 CASSSRGNYGYTF
14 TRBJ2-5 TRBV7-9 CASSTLDREETQYF
11 TRBJ1-1 TRBV28 CASSWDKSAFF
15 TRBJ2-1 TRBV18 CASSPSGTTYNEQFF
14 TRBJ2-5 TRBV3-1/TRBV3-2 CASSRDSRQETQYF
14 TRBJ2-1 TRBV19 CASSPGQRDNEQFF
16 TRBJ2-7 TRBV27 CASSLPGLAGLYEQYF
14 TRBJ2-7 TRBV27 CASSRQGDSYEQYF
15 TRBJ2-1 TRBV7-9 CASSSRVPSYNEQFF
14 TRBJ1-3 TRBV7-9 CASKSGTAGNTIYF
15 TRBJ2-1 TRBV5-6 CASSFWGLAYNEQFF
15 TRBJ2-2 TRBV18 CASSPGRRNTGELFF
13 TRBJ2-1 TRBV6-6 CASSYLGGGEQFF
13 TRBJ1-2 TRBV7-9 CASSSTAYYGYTF